This TCR beta chain was captured in a study of spatial heterogeneity in lung cancer. J gave up 4 bases and V 9 bases, and 7 bases lay outside the gene matches. The germline gives CDR1 SEHNR, CDR2 FQNEAQ (reference sequence). This CDR3 region has 14 residues. TCRdb reanalysed the 5' RACE reads using MiXCR and keeps one entry per CDR3 protein. The data show 3,200 or so distinct CDR3 sequences, with around 19% seen just once and 35% to 50% held by the top ten. This clonotype occurred a few times. Time point reported: blood at routine non-recurrence follow-up after resection. Sequencing covered unsorted whole RNA taken from tumor, nontumor lung or frozen PBMC.

The TCR comes from a male donor with early-stage non-small cell lung cancer. The chain is built from TRBV7-9 and TRBJ2-3; 10 nucleotides match TRBD2. The specimen was PBMCs, collected at follow-up. The CDR3 coding sequence is TGTGCCAGTCTTCTAGCGGGGGCATCAGATACGCAGTATTTT. Protein sequence: CASLLAGASDTQYF.